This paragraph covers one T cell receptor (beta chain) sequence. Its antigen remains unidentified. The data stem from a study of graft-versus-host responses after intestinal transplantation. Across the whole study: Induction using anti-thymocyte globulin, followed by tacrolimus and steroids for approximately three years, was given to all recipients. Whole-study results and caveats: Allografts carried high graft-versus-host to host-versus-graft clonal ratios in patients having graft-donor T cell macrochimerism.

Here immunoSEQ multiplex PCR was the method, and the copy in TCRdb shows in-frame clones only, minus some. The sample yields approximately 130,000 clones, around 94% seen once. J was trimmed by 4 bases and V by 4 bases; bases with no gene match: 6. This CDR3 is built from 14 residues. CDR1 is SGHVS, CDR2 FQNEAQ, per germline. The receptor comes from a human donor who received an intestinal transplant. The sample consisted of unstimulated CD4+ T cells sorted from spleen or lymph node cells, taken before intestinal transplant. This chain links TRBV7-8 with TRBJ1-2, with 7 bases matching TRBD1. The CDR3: CASSSLGTVYGYTF. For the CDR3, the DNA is TGTGCCAGCAGCTCCCTGGGGACAGTCTATGGCTACACCTTC.